Following are 12 T cell receptor beta chains from one sample sequenced in a study of T cell responses to AZD1222 COVID-19 vaccine. TCRdb keeps only in-frame clones here, not all; method: immunoSEQ multiplex PCR. The sample contains around 120,000 clones, 85% to 95% of which appear only once. Sequences were derived from peripheral blood, sampled 28 days after the second AZD1222 dose. These TCRs come from an adult who received the AZD1222 COVID-19 vaccine.

V and J are TRBV29-1 and TRBJ1-1, with a possible D match to TRBD1 (6 bases). CDR3 length: 12 amino acids. The ends were cut back, 6 bases at V and 12 bases at J, with 20 bases in the middle. Looked up from germline, CDR1 is SQVTM and CDR2 is ANQGSEA. The chain's CDR3 is CSVGASEIEPFF. CDR3 bases: TGCAGCGTGGGGGCATCGGAAATTGAGCCTTTCTTT. Full variable domain (rest looked up from reference TRBV29-1 and TRBJ1-1): SAVISQKPSRDICQRGTSLTIQCQVDSQVTMMFWYRQQPGQSLTLIATANQGSEATYESGFVIDKFPISRPNLTFSTLTVSNMSPEDSSIYLCSVGASEIEPFFGQGTRLTVV.

The rearrangement uses TRBV5-1 and TRBJ1-1, with D possibly matching TRBD1 (6 bases). Deletions cut 1 base from V and 3 bases from J, with 10 bases between. Germline V gene sequence: CDR1 SGHRS, CDR2 YFSETQ. This CDR3 is 14 amino acids long. CDR3 amino acids: CASSLIAGDTEAFF. For the CDR3, the DNA is TGCGCCAGCAGCTTGATTGCAGGGGACACTGAAGCTTTCTTT.

The chain recombines TRBV4-1 with TRBJ2-5, with 8 bases identical to TRBD1. This CDR3 spans 16 amino acids. The V segment lost 2 bases and the J segment 2 bases; nucleotides outside the gene matches: 7. CDR1 is MGHRA and CDR2 is YSYEKL in the germline V gene. This CDR3 is CASSQSHRDRQETQYF. In nucleotides, the CDR3 is TGCGCCAGCAGCCAATCTCATCGGGACAGGCAAGAGACCCAGTACTTC.

The rearrangement joins TRBV7-2 to TRBJ1-5; a possible D gene is TRBD1 (5 bases). This CDR3 spans 16 amino acids. From germline, CDR1 is SGHTA and CDR2 FQGNSA. The germline V and J ends were trimmed by 4 bases and 3 bases, with 16 bases remaining between them. This CDR3 is CASSSHLTGSNQPQHF. The CDR3 DNA reads TGTGCCAGCAGCTCACATCTTACAGGCTCCAATCAGCCCCAGCATTTT.

This rearrangement joins TRBV10-3 to TRBJ1-3, with D perhaps TRBD1 (5 bases). This CDR3 contains 17 residues. Trimming took off 3 bases at V and 0 bases at J, with 15 bases between the two ends. CDR1 ENHRY and CDR2 SYGVKD come from the germline V gene. The chain's CDR3 is CAISDTGEPYSGNTIYF. In DNA, the CDR3 is TGTGCCATCAGTGATACAGGAGAGCCTTACTCTGGAAACACCATATATTTT.

V and J are TRBV5-1 and TRBJ2-1, with 14 bases lining up with TRBD2. The CDR3 length is 18 residues. Germline-derived CDR1 and CDR2 are SGHRS and YFSETQ. V trimming: 5 bases; J trimming: 5 bases; junction bases outside the gene matches: 12. The chain's CDR3 is CASRSGLAGVRINNEQFF. Written as DNA, the CDR3 is TGCGCCAGCAGATCGGGACTAGCGGGAGTTCGGATTAACAATGAGCAGTTCTTC.

This clone appeared once. The gene calls are TRBV3-1 (or the pseudogene TRBV3-2) and TRBJ2-1; 10 positions match TRBD2. Trimming removed 6 bases from V and 10 bases from J; junction bases left unmatched: 12. From germline, CDR1 is LGHDT and CDR2 YNNKEL (reference sequence). The CDR3 has 15 residues. The CDR3 DNA sequence: TGTGCCAGCAGTCTAGCGGGAGTTGCGTTAGACGAGCAGTTCTTC. Residues: CASSLAGVALDEQFF.

The chain recombines TRBV4-2 with TRBJ1-2; maybe TRBD1 (6 bases). Germline CDR1 and CDR2: LGHNA and YNFKEQ. V dropped 4 bases and J dropped 3 bases, with 12 bases sitting between them. The CDR3 is 14 amino acids. Here the CDR3 reads CASSRRGADYGYTF. The CDR3, as DNA: TGTGCCAGCAGCCGTCGGGGGGCTGACTATGGCTACACCTTC.

This chain joins TRBV27 and TRBJ2-1; no firm D call. The germline V gene has CDR1 MNHEY and CDR2 SMNVEV (reference sequence). There are 12 residues in the CDR3. The V end lost 3 bases, the J end lost 4 bases, and 4 bases lay between the germline ends. The CDR3 protein is CASSFLYNEQFF. The CDR3 coding sequence is TGTGCCAGCAGTTTTCTATACAATGAGCAGTTCTTC.

J is TRBJ1-6 and V is TRBV5-1; 7 nucleotides match TRBD1. The CDR3 is 15 amino acids. CDR1 is SGHRS and CDR2 is YFSETQ in the germline V gene. The junction had 2 bases not matched to a gene; V was cut back by 2 bases and J by 3 bases. The CDR3 loop reads CASSLGTVYNSPLHF. CDR3 in DNA: TGCGCCAGCAGCTTAGGGACAGTCTATAATTCACCCCTCCACTTT.

V and J are TRBV27 and TRBJ2-7; D gene unclear. Germline lookup yields CDR1 MNHEY and CDR2 SMNVEV (reference sequence). The CDR3 is 12 residues long. The germline V and J ends were trimmed by 6 bases and 2 bases, with 8 bases remaining between them. The CDR3 loop is CASRTNPYEQYF. CDR3 nucleotides: TGTGCCAGCAGAACTAATCCCTACGAGCAGTACTTC.

The J gene is TRBJ1-3, the V gene TRBV7-8; D is unclear. V gave up 3 bases and J gave up 0 bases, with 6 bases separating them. In germline, CDR1 is SGHVS, CDR2 FQNEAQ. The CDR3 has 14 residues. The CDR3 loop is CASSLGNSGNTIYF. CDR3 nucleotides: TGTGCCAGCAGCTTGGGTAACTCTGGAAACACCATATATTTT.